This T cell receptor (beta chain) came from a study of Ad26.COV2.S vaccination and SARS-CoV-2 variants. General study points: Responses of spike-specific T cells (both CD8+ and CD4+) reportedly showed substantial breadth after vaccination. Vaccinees showed greater spike-specific TCR breadth than placebo recipients. Possibly, TCR breadth and depth analyses underestimated total T cell responses.

Concerning this clone itself: The antigen remains undetermined.

The ends were cut back, 4 bases at V and 0 bases at J, with 7 bases in the middle. CDR3 length: 13 residues. The germline V gene has CDR1 SQVTM and CDR2 ANQGSEA. Measured with immunoSEQ multiplex PCR; TCRdb has only the in-frame clones, and not every one. This sample carries 85,000 to 95,000 clones, around 82% of them seen once, and the ten largest clones take 16%. The clonotype was recovered from a human donor who had recovered from COVID-19. The chain is built from TRBV29-1 and TRBJ2-1; D gene unclear. The input for sequencing was peripheral blood, taken after recovery from COVID-19. The DNA of the CDR3 is TGCAGCGTTGCTAGGAGCTCCTACAATGAGCAGTTCTTC. Translated, it gives CSVARSSYNEQFF.